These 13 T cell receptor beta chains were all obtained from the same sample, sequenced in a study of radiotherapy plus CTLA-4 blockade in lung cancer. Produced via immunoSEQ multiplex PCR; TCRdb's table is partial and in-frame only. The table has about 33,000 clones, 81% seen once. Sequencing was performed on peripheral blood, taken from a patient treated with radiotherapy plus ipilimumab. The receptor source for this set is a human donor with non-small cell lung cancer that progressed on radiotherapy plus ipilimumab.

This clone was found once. For the CDR3, the DNA is TGTGCCATCAGTGAGAAAAACCCGGGACTACCGTTCTTC. Its translation: CAISEKNPGLPFF. The chain employs TRBV10-3 and TRBJ2-1; TRBD2 matches at 7 bases. The CDR3 covers 13 residues. Trimming removed 2 bases from V and 15 bases from J; junction bases left unmatched: 10. Germline V gives CDR1 ENHRY, CDR2 SYGVKD.

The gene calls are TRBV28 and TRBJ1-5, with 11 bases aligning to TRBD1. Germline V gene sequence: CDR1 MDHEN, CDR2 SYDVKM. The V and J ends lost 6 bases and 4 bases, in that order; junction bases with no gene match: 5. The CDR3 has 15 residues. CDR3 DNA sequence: TGTGCCAGCAGCCCGGGGGACAGGGGGAATCAGCCCCAGCATTTT. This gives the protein CASSPGDRGNQPQHF.

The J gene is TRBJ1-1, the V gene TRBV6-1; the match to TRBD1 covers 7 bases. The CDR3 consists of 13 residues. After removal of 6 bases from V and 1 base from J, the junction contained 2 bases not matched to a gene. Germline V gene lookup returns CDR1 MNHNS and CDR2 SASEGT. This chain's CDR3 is CASRRQGNTEAFF. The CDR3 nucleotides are TGTGCCAGCAGGAGACAGGGGAACACTGAAGCTTTCTTT.

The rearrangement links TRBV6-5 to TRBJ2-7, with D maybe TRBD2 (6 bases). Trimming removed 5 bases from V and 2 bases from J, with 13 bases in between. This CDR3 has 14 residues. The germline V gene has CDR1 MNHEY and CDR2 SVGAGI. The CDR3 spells CASSKVGGPYEQYF. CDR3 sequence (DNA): TGTGCCAGCAGTAAAGTCGGGGGACCCTACGAGCAGTACTTC.

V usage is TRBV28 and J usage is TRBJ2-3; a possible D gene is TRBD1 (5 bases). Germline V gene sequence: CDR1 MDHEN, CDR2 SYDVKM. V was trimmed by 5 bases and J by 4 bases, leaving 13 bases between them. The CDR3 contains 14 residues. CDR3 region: CASSTGQGPDTQYF. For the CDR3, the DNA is TGTGCCAGCAGTACCGGGCAGGGCCCAGATACGCAGTATTTT.

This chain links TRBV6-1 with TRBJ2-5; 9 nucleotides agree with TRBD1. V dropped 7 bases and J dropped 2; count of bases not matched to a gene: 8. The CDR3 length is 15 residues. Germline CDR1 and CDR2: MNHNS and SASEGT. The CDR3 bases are TGTGCCAGCACCCAATGGGACAGGGAACAAGAGACCCAGTACTTC. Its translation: CASTQWDREQETQYF.

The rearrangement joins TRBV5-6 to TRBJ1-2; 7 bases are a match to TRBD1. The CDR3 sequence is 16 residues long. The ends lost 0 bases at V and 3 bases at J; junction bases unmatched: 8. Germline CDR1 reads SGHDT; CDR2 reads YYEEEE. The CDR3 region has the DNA TGTGCCAGCAGCTTGGTGTTAACAGGGGAACACTATGGCTACACCTTC. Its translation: CASSLVLTGEHYGYTF.

Here the CDR3 reads CAISEGQDGTEAFF. CDR3 sequence (DNA): TGTGCCATCAGTGAAGGACAGGACGGGACTGAAGCTTTCTTT. This chain connects TRBV10-3 to TRBJ1-1, with TRBD1 matching over 7 bases. The junction had 6 bases not matched to a gene; V was cut back by 3 bases and J by 5 bases. The germline V gene encodes CDR1 ENHRY and CDR2 SYGVKD. The CDR3 sequence is 14 residues long.

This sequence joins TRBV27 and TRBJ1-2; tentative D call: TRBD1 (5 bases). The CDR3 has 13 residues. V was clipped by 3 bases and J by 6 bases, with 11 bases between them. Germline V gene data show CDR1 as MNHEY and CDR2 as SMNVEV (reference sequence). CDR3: CASSFLQGDGYTF. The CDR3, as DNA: TGTGCCAGCAGTTTTCTCCAGGGTGATGGCTACACCTTC.

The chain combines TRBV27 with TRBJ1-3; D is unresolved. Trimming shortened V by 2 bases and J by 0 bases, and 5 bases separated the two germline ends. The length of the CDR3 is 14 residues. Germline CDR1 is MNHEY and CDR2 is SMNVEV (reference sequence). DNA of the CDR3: TGTGCCAGCAGTTTAAGAGGCTCTGGAAACACCATATATTTT. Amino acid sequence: CASSLRGSGNTIYF.

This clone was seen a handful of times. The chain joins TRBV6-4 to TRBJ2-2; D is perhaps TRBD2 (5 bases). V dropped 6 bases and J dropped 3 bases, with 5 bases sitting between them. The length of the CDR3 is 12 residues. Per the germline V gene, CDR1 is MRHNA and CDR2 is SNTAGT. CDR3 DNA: TGTGCCAGCAGGCGGGACACCGGGGAGCTGTTTTTT. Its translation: CASRRDTGELFF.

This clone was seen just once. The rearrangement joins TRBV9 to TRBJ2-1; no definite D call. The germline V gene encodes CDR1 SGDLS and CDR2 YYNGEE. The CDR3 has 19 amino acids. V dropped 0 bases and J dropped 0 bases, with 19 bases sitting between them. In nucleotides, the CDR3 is TGTGCCAGCAGCGTAGGGTGGCTTCGTCCCGAAAGCTCCTACAATGAGCAGTTCTTC. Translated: CASSVGWLRPESSYNEQFF.

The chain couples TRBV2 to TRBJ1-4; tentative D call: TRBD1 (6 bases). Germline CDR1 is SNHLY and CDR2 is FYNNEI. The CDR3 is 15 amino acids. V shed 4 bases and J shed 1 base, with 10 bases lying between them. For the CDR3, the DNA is TGTGCCAGCAGTGTACAGGGTGGAACTAATGAAAAACTGTTTTTT. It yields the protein CASSVQGGTNEKLFF.